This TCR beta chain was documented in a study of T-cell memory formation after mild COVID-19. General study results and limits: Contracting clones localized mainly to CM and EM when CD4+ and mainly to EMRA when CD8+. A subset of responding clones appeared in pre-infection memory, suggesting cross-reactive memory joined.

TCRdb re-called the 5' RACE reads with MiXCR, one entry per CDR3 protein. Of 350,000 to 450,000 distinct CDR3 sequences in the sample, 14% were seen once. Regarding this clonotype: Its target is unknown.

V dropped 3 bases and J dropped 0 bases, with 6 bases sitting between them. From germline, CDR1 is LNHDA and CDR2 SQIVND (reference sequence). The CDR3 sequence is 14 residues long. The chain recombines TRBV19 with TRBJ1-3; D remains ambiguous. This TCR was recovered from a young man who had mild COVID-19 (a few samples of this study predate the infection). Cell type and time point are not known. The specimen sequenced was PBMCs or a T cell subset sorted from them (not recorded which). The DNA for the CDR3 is TGTGCCAGTAGTATCCAACGCTCTGGAAACACCATATATTTT. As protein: CASSIQRSGNTIYF.